A single sample is the source of the 28 T cell receptor beta chains below, sequenced in a study of blood T cells in healthy people across ages. For the second PCR, which ran for about 7 to 11 cycles, a sample-barcoded 5' primer and a J-beta primer mix were used. TCRdb ran MiXCR on the 5' RACE reads and lists one entry per CDR3 protein. The sample has 750,000 to 1,000,000 distinct CDR3 sequences; 25% to 30% are singletons. This same sample was also part of a study on T cells of mothers and their children.

The sample taken for sequencing was blood. The receptors stem from a woman aged 40 to 50 in good health.

In its sample, this clonotype was seen a few times. The J gene is TRBJ2-7, the V gene TRBV4-3; 7 bases map to TRBD1. Germline V gene data show CDR1 as LGHNA and CDR2 as YSLEER. CDR3 length: 17 residues. Trimming at V came to 2 bases and at J to 2 bases, leaving 12 bases not matched to a gene. The DNA of the CDR3 is TGCGCCAGCAGCCAAATGTCCTTCGGGACAGCCCCCTACGAGCAGTACTTC. This sequence encodes CASSQMSFGTAPYEQYF.

This clonotype came up once. The chain has TRBV29-1 and TRBJ2-7; 12 bases align to TRBD1. This CDR3 contains 12 residues. Germline V CDR1 and CDR2: SQVTM, ANQGSEA. This CDR3 is CGGRDRGREQYF. CDR3 DNA sequence: TGCGGCGGCCGGGACAGGGGGCGCGAGCAGTACTTC.

This rearrangement joins TRBV7-6 to TRBJ2-3, with 14 bases identical to TRBD2. The ends lost 5 bases at V and 5 bases at J; junction bases unmatched: 9. Germline assignment: CDR1 SGHVS and CDR2 FNYEAQ. The CDR3 consists of 17 residues. CDR3 amino acids: CASSETSGGARLDTQYF. CDR3 bases: TGTGCCAGCAGCGAGACTAGCGGGGGGGCCAGATTAGATACGCAGTATTTT.

As for this clonotype: Germline is not matched at one junction end, which may reflect a read error. The genes are TRBV12-3 or TRBV12-4 and TRBJ2-2; D is perhaps TRBD1 or TRBD2 (5 bases each). The CDR3 consists of 17 residues. CDR3 residues: CASSLALVEPRLGELCF. The DNA for the CDR3 is TGTGCCAGCAGTTTAGCGCTCGTTGAGCCTCGCCTGGGGGAGCTGTGTTTT.

Only a few counts were recorded for this clonotype. The V gene is TRBV7-2, the J gene TRBJ1-2; TRBD1 matches at 7 bases. The V segment lost 5 bases and the J segment 4 bases; nucleotides outside the gene matches: 7. Looked up from germline, CDR1 is SGHTA and CDR2 is FQGNSA. The length of the CDR3 is 14 residues. CDR3 nucleotides: TGTGCCAGCAGCCTACAAGGGACAGCCTATGGCTACACCTTC. This gives the protein CASSLQGTAYGYTF.

Remarks on this clonotype: With only one base between it and a far larger clone, this is likely a read error. CDR3 nucleotides: TGTGCCGGCAGCTTAGGGGGGGAGGAGACCCAGTACTTC. This codes for CAGSLGGEETQYF. The chain couples TRBV7-8 to TRBJ2-5, with a tentative D call TRBD2 (7 bases). The length of the CDR3 is 13 residues. Germline CDR1 reads SGHVS; CDR2 reads FQNEAQ. The whole variable domain, remainder taken from reference TRBV7-8 and TRBJ2-5, is GAGVSQSPRYKVAKRGQDVALRCDPISGHVSLFWYQQALGQGPEFLTYFQNEAQLDKSGLPSDRFFAERPEGSVSTLKIQRTQQEDSAVYLCAGSLGGEETQYFGPGTRLLVL.

The V and J genes are TRBV18 and TRBJ2-7, with D uncertain. The CDR3 extends over 12 amino acids. V lost 2 bases and J 7 bases, leaving 9 bases between the germline ends. Germline CDR1 reads KGHSH; CDR2 reads LQKENI. In DNA, the CDR3 is TGTGCCAGCTCACCAGCATCCGGGGAGCAGTACTTC. This codes for CASSPASGEQYF.

The chain has TRBV5-1 and TRBJ1-2; TRBD1 aligns across 9 bases. Germline-derived CDR1 and CDR2 are SGHRS and YFSETQ. This CDR3 region has 17 residues. The J segment lost 4 bases and the V segment lost 4 bases, leaving 14 bases of the junction unmatched. The DNA for the CDR3 is TGCGCCAGCAGCATACAGGGGGCCGTACGGACCGTCTATGGCTACACCTTC. The encoded protein is CASSIQGAVRTVYGYTF.

This clonotype has ten or more counts. The J gene is TRBJ2-7, the V gene TRBV28; 9 positions match TRBD1. This CDR3 spans 16 amino acids. V shed 5 bases and J 2 bases; nucleotides not matched to a gene: 10. Germline V lookup: CDR1 MDHEN, CDR2 SYDVKM. CDR3 nucleotides: TGTGCCAGCAGTCCCATGCCGGGACAGGGCCCCTACGAGCAGTACTTC. Translated: CASSPMPGQGPYEQYF.

This clonotype was observed a handful of times. The chain joins TRBV13 to TRBJ2-5; 9 bases line up with TRBD2. This CDR3 has 17 residues. The junction had 9 bases not matched to a gene; V was cut back by 4 bases and J by 0 bases. CDR1 is PRHDT, CDR2 FYEKMQ, per germline (reference sequence). The CDR3 region is CASSYHGTSSYQETQYF. The CDR3, as DNA: TGTGCCAGCAGCTACCATGGGACTAGCTCGTACCAAGAGACCCAGTACTTC.

The V call is TRBV27, the J call TRBJ1-1, with D tentatively TRBD1 (6 bases). The V and J ends lost 8 bases and 4 bases respectively, with 17 bases between them. This CDR3 is built from 14 residues. The V gene's germline CDR1 is MNHEY and CDR2 SMNVEV (reference sequence). The CDR3 DNA follows: TGTGCCAGCCGGAAAGGGGGTGACGGCACTGAAGCTTTCTTT. The encoded protein is CASRKGGDGTEAFF.

The rearrangement joins TRBV3-1 to TRBJ1-1, with unresolved D. Germline CDR1 LGHDT, CDR2 YNNKEL (reference sequence). This CDR3 region has 15 residues. Trimming left V 0 bases short and J 1 base short, with 9 bases between. CDR3 DNA sequence: TGTGCCAGCAGCCAAGATACGGGATGGAACACTGAAGCTTTCTTT. The encoded protein is CASSQDTGWNTEAFF. The complete variable domain, with remaining parts taken from reference TRBV3-1 and TRBJ1-1, reads DTAVSQTPKYLVTQMGNDKSIKCEQNLGHDTMYWYKQDSKKFLKIMFSYNNKELIINETVPNRFSPKSPDKAHLNLHINSLELGDSAVYFCASSQDTGWNTEAFFGQGTRLTVV.

This clonotype has only a few counts. V is TRBV5-1 and J is TRBJ2-7; D is perhaps TRBD2 (6 bases). CDR3 length equals 14 residues. CDR1 is SGHRS, CDR2 YFSETQ, per germline. Trimming took off 0 bases at V and 6 bases at J, with 13 bases between the two ends. The CDR3, as DNA: TGCGCCAGCAGCTTGGATGGAGGGCGAGGCGAGCAGTACTTC. Protein product: CASSLDGGRGEQYF.

This clonotype has a handful of counts. The CDR3 reads CAWSPQGLTGELFF. DNA of the CDR3: TGTGCCTGGAGCCCCCAGGGGCTCACCGGGGAGCTGTTTTTT. The rearrangement joins TRBV30 to TRBJ2-2, with TRBD1 as a possible D gene (6 bases). In germline, CDR1 is GTSNPN, CDR2 SVGIG (reference sequence). The CDR3 sequence is 14 residues long. The ends were cut back, 3 bases at V and 4 bases at J, with 12 bases in the middle.

The V gene is TRBV5-4, the J gene TRBJ1-1, with 8 bases lining up with TRBD1. CDR3 length: 13 amino acids. With V trimmed by 6 bases and J by 11 bases, 12 bases remained unmatched. Germline CDR1 SGHNT, CDR2 YYREEE (reference sequence). CDR3 nucleotide sequence: TGTGCCAGCACTCCCCAGGGGGCTGCGGTCGCTTTCTTT. Its protein is CASTPQGAAVAFF.

With regard to this clonotype: Being one base from a much bigger clone, this may be a read error. The chain couples TRBV11-2 to TRBJ2-7, with TRBD1 matching 7 bases. V lost 0 bases to trimming and J lost 4 bases; unmatched junction nucleotides: 9. CDR3 length: 16 residues. Germline CDR1 is SGHAT and CDR2 is FQNNGV. The CDR3 DNA sequence: TGTGCCAGCAGCTTAGAACAGGGGATGGGGCGTTACGAGCAGTACTTC. It encodes CASSLEQGMGRYEQYF.

The chain is built from TRBV11-2 and TRBJ2-3; 7 nucleotides align to TRBD1. Germline V lookup: CDR1 SGHAT, CDR2 FQNNGV. The CDR3 has 15 residues. The V and J ends lost 11 bases and 1 base, in that order; junction bases with no gene match: 12. CDR3 sequence reads: CAGTTGAFGTDTQYF. CDR3 coding DNA: TGTGCCGGCACTACAGGGGCCTTCGGCACAGATACGCAGTATTTT.

The chain couples TRBV21-1 to TRBJ2-5; the D call TRBD1 from the table was never checked on the DNA. TRBV21-1 corresponds to a pseudogene. CDR3 length: 13 amino acids. CDR3 region: CASSTGPQETQYF. The CDR3 DNA follows: TGTGCCAGCAGCACGGGACCGCAAGAGACCCAGTACTTC.

This clonotype has just one count. This sequence may be a read error, since a much larger clone differs from it by one base. This chain connects TRBV20-1 to TRBJ2-4; TRBD1 matches at 7 bases. Germline CDR1 reads DFQATT; CDR2 reads SNEGSKA (reference sequence). The CDR3 is 13 amino acids. J lost 13 bases, V lost 6 bases, and 15 bases had no gene match. As DNA, the CDR3 is TGCAGTGCGGGACAGAGGGCCTACAATGAGCAGTACTTC. Translating gives CSAGQRAYNEQYF.

This clonotype turned up a few times. V gene TRBV7-8 combines with J gene TRBJ1-2; D is perhaps TRBD1 (5 bases). The CDR3 sequence is 15 residues long. Germline V gene data show CDR1 as SGHVS and CDR2 as FQNEAQ. Trimming stripped 5 bases from V and 1 base from J, with 14 bases between. DNA for the CDR3: TGTGCCAGCAGCCTACCTACAGGCCATAACTATGGCTACACCTTC. This gives the protein CASSLPTGHNYGYTF.

This clonotype appeared a few times. The genes are TRBV7-9 and TRBJ1-1; D is unclear. Germline-derived CDR1 and CDR2 are SEHNR and FQNEAQ (reference sequence). The germline V and J ends were trimmed by 6 bases and 3 bases, with 5 bases remaining between them. CDR3 length: 11 amino acids. The CDR3 DNA sequence: TGTGCCAGCAGACCCTACACTGAAGCTTTCTTT. Translating it yields CASRPYTEAFF.

The chain recombines TRBV5-1 with TRBJ2-1; no definite D call. From germline, CDR1 is SGHRS and CDR2 YFSETQ. Trimming cost V 2 bases and J 4 bases, with 10 bases left between them. This CDR3 is 14 amino acids long. CDR3 residues: CASSFMADYNEQFF. The CDR3 bases are TGCGCCAGCAGCTTCATGGCAGATTACAATGAGCAGTTCTTC.

The V gene is TRBV7-2, the J gene TRBJ1-2; no clear D. V lost 5 bases and J lost 7, with 11 bases in between. Germline V gene lookup returns CDR1 SGHTA and CDR2 FQGNSA. The CDR3 is made up of 12 amino acids. Here the CDR3 DNA reads TGTGCCAGCAGCCAATTTGTAGGTGGCTACACCTTC. This translates into CASSQFVGGYTF.

In the case of this clonotype: Since a much larger clone is just one base distant, this may be a read error. The rearrangement links TRBV7-3 to TRBJ1-2; 9 nucleotides line up with TRBD1. V was pared by 4 bases and J by 4 bases, with 10 bases of the junction left unmatched. CDR3 length equals 16 residues. The germline V gene has CDR1 SGHTA and CDR2 FQGTGA. The DNA of the CDR3 is TGTGCCAGCAGCTCATCGGACAGGGGAATGAGCTATGGCTACACCTTC. Its protein is CASSSSDRGMSYGYTF. The variable domain in full, completed from reference TRBV7-3 and TRBJ1-2, reads GAGVSQTPSNKVTEKGKYVELRCDPISGHTALYWYRQSLGQGPEFLIYFQGTGAADDSGLPNDRFFAVRPEGSVSTLKIQRTERGDSAVYLCASSSSDRGMSYGYTFGSGTRLTVV.

This clonotype was seen repeatedly, ten times or more. The chain carries TRBV7-2 and TRBJ1-2, with a possible D match to TRBD1 (5 bases). Germline CDR1 SGHTA, CDR2 FQGNSA. V lost 0 bases to trimming and J lost 10 bases, with 12 bases between them. This CDR3 is built from 13 residues. CDR3: CASSLAGTVPYTF. CDR3 DNA sequence: TGTGCCAGCAGCTTAGCGGGGACCGTTCCCTACACCTTC.

The chain carries TRBV5-1 and TRBJ2-5; the D gene is possibly TRBD2 (5 bases). Germline values: CDR1 SGHRS, CDR2 YFSETQ. Trimming shortened V by 1 base and J by 9 bases, and 13 bases separated the two germline ends. The CDR3 covers 13 residues. DNA for the CDR3: TGCGCCAGCAGCTTGTTCTCCCCGGAGGCCCAGTACTTC. Protein product: CASSLFSPEAQYF.

This clonotype was recorded a few times. The V and J genes are TRBV6-2 or TRBV6-3 and TRBJ2-1; 8 bases line up with TRBD2. Germline trimming cut 2 bases from V and 3 bases from J; bases unmatched to any gene: 6. The CDR3 has 16 residues. Germline CDR1 reads MNHEY; CDR2 reads SVGEGT. The CDR3: CASSYGSSGGYNEQFF. CDR3 DNA: TGTGCCAGCAGTTACGGGAGCAGCGGGGGCTACAATGAGCAGTTCTTC.

This clonotype was seen more than once but under ten times. Here the CDR3 DNA reads TGTGCCAGCAGGAGAACCGGGACAGGGAGTGAAAAACTGTTTTTT. Translated, it gives CASRRTGTGSEKLFF. The chain couples TRBV2 to TRBJ1-4, with TRBD1 matching 9 bases. J lost 7 bases, V lost 6 bases, and 9 bases had no gene match. This CDR3 region has 15 residues. From germline, CDR1 is SNHLY and CDR2 FYNNEI.